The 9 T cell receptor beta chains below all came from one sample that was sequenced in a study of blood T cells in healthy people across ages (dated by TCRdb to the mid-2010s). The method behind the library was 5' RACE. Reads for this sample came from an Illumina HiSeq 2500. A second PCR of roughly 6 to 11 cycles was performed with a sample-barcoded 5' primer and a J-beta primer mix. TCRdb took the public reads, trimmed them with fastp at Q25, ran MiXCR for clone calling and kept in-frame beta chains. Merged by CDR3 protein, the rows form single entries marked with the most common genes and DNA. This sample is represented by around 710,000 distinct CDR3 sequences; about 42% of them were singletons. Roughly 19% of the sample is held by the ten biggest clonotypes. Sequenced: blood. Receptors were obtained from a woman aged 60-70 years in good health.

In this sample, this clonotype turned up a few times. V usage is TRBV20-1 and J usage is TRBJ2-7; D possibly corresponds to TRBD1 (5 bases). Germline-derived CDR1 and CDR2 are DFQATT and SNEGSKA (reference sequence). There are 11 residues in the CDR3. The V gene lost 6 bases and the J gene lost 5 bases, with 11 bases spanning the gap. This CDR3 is CSARTSHEQYF. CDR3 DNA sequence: TGCAGTGCGAGGACATCGCACGAGCAGTACTTC.

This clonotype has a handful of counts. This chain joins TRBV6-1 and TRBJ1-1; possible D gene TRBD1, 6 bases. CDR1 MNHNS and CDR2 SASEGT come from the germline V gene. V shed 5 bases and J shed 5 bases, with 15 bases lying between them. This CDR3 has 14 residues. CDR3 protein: CASSNRELSTEAFF. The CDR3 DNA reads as TGTGCCAGCAGTAACAGGGAGTTAAGTACTGAAGCTTTCTTT.

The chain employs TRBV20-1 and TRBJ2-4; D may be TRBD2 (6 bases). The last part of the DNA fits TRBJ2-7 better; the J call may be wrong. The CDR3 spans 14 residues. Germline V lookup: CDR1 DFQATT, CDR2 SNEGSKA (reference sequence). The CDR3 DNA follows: TGCAGTGCTAGGTTAGGCGGGGAGACCTACGAGCAGTACTTC. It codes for CSARLGGETYEQYF.

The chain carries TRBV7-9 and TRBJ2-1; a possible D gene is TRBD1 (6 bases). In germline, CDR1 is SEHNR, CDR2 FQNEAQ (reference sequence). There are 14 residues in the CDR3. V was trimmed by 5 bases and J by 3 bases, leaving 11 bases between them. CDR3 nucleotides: TGTGCCAGCAGCAGTTACAGGGACTACAATGAGCAGTTCTTC. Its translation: CASSSYRDYNEQFF.

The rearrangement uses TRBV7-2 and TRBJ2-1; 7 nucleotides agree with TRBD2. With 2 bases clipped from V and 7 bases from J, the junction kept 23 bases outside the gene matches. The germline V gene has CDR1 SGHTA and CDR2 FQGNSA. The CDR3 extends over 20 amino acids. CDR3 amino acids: CASSLIQLTLVGGLGNEQFF. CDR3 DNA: TGTGCCAGCAGCTTAATACAACTTACTCTAGTGGGAGGGCTAGGGAATGAGCAGTTCTTC.

The DNA for the CDR3 is TGTGCCAGCAGTTCCGCTGCCCCACACAATCAGCCCCAGCATTTT. Protein sequence: CASSSAAPHNQPQHF. The chain couples TRBV6-5 to TRBJ1-5, with D hard to call. This CDR3 is built from 15 residues. Germline CDR1 MNHEY, CDR2 SVGAGI. V lost 4 bases, J lost 3 bases, and 13 bases lay in between.

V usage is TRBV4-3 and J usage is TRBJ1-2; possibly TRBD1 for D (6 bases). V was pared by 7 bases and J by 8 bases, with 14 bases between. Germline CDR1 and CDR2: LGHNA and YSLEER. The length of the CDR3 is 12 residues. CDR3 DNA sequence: TGCGCCAGCAACACAGGGTTGGGCGGCTACACCTTC. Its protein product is CASNTGLGGYTF.

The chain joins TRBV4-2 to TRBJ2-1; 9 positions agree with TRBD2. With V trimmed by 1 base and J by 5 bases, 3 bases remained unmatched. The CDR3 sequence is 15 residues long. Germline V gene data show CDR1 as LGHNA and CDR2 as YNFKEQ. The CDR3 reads CASSQATSGDNEQFF. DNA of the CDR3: TGTGCCAGCAGCCAAGCGACTAGCGGCGACAATGAGCAGTTCTTC.

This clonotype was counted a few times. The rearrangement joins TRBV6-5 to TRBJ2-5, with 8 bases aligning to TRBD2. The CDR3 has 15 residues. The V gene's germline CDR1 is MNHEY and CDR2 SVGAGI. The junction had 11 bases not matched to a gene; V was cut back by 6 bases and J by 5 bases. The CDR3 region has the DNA TGTGCCAGCAGCCCCCGGGGGGGGCCCGCGGAGACCCAGTACTTC. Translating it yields CASSPRGGPAETQYF.